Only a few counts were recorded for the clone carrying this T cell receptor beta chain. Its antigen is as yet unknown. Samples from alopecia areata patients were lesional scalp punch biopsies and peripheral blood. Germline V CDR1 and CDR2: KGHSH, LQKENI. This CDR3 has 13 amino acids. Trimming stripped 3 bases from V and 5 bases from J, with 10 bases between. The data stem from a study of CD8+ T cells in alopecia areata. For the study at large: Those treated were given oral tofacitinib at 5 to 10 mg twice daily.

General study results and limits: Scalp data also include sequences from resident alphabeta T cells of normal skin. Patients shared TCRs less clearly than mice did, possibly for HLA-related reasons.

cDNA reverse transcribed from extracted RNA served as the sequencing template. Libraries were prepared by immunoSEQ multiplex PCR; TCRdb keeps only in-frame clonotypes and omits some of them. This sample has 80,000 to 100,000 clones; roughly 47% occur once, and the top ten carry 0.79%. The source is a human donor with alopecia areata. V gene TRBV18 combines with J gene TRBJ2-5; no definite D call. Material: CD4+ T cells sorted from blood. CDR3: CASSPSPEETQYF. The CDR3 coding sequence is TGTGCCAGCTCACCCTCCCCCGAGGAGACCCAGTACTTC.